The 25 T cell receptor beta chains presented below share a single source sample, sequenced in a study of CD8+CD57+ T cells in acquired aplastic anemia. Patients included in sequencing had previously demonstrated CD8+CD57+ cell expansion by flow cytometry. Researchers used genomic DNA as the template to profile TCR beta VDJ and CDR3. TCRdb ran MiXCR on the reads and lists one entry per CDR3 protein. The sample contains about 160,000 distinct CDR3 sequences, 47% of which appear only once. The source material was sorted CD4+, CD8+, or CD8+CD57+ T cells (not recorded which) from PBMCs. The receptors shown here come from a human donor with aplastic anemia.

This rearrangement joins TRBV5-1 to TRBJ2-7; 7 bases fit TRBD1. Germline V gene sequence: CDR1 SGHRS, CDR2 YFSETQ. CDR3 length: 12 residues. V was clipped by 3 bases and J by 6 bases; unmatched bases: 3. The CDR3 nucleotides read TGCGCCAGCAGCTGGACAGGACCCGAGCAGTACTTC. Protein sequence: CASSWTGPEQYF.

Many counts were recorded for this clonotype. This chain connects TRBV20-1 to TRBJ2-3; TRBD2 agrees at 7 bases. This CDR3 contains 14 residues. Per the germline V gene, CDR1 is DFQATT and CDR2 is SNEGSKA (reference sequence). Unmatched junction bases numbered 6, after V lost 3 bases and J lost 3 bases. CDR3 in amino acids: CSASTAGATDTQYF. Written as DNA, the CDR3 is TGCAGTGCTAGTACTGCGGGAGCTACAGATACGCAGTATTTT.

This clonotype occurred many times. CDR3 sequence reads: CASSIDSYNSPLHF. CDR3 bases: TGTGCCAGCAGCATCGACTCCTATAATTCACCCCTCCACTTT. V usage is TRBV5-5 and J usage is TRBJ1-6, with unresolved D. The germline V gene has CDR1 SGHKS and CDR2 YYEKEE (reference sequence). The CDR3 has 14 amino acids. Trimming took off 4 bases at V and 0 bases at J, with 5 bases between the two ends.

Here the CDR3 reads CAISGSWGSGNQPQHF. As DNA, the CDR3 is TGTGCCATCAGTGGGTCTTGGGGGTCAGGGAATCAGCCCCAGCATTTT. The chain couples TRBV10-3 to TRBJ1-5; D is perhaps TRBD1 (5 bases). The germline V gene encodes CDR1 ENHRY and CDR2 SYGVKD. V dropped 4 bases and J dropped 4 bases, with 17 bases sitting between them. This CDR3 has 16 residues.

This clonotype was observed a handful of times. The V and J genes are TRBV6-1 and TRBJ2-6; the D gene is possibly TRBD1 (5 bases). Trimming took off 1 base at V and 2 bases at J, with 15 bases between the two ends. Germline V lookup: CDR1 MNHNS, CDR2 SASEGT. CDR3 length: 18 residues. CDR3 in DNA: TGTGCCAGCAGTGAAGTCGCAGGGTTCGTTCCTGGGGCCAACGTCCTGACTTTC. Its translation: CASSEVAGFVPGANVLTF.

This sequence joins TRBV12-3 or TRBV12-4 and TRBJ1-2; D is unresolved. V was cut by 6 bases and J by 6 bases, with 8 bases left in between. The CDR3 is made up of 11 amino acids. This CDR3 reads CASSPRDGYTF. CDR3 nucleotides: TGTGCCAGCAGCCCAAGGGATGGCTACACCTTC.

This clonotype has a count of ten or more. The CDR3 reads CATSRDLGSYEQYF. Here the CDR3 DNA reads TGTGCCACCAGCAGAGATCTTGGGTCCTACGAGCAGTACTTC. The chain links TRBV15 to TRBJ2-7, with D uncertain. V was cut by 0 bases and J by 1 base, with 7 bases left in between. This CDR3 has 14 amino acids. Germline V CDR1 and CDR2: LNHNV, YYDKDF (reference sequence).

The rearrangement joins TRBV6-4 to TRBJ2-1; no reliable D call. Germline values: CDR1 MRHNA, CDR2 SNTAGT. CDR3 size: 15 residues. V dropped 2 bases and J dropped 1 base, with 9 bases sitting between them. CDR3 nucleotides: TGTGCCAGCAGTGACGGCACACAATCCTACAATGAGCAGTTCTTC. It codes for CASSDGTQSYNEQFF.

This clonotype was counted between two and nine times. This rearrangement joins TRBV30 to TRBJ1-5; D gene ambiguous. V was trimmed by 0 bases and J by 5 bases, leaving 14 bases between them. The CDR3 covers 15 residues. Germline V CDR1 and CDR2: GTSNPN, SVGIG (reference sequence). Here the CDR3 DNA reads TGTGCCTGGAGTGTCGGTATCCGTGGCGATCAGCCCCAGCATTTT. Translating gives CAWSVGIRGDQPQHF.

V is TRBV10-1 and J is TRBJ1-6, with TRBD1 as a possible D gene (5 bases). The CDR3 has 15 residues. Looked up from germline, CDR1 is WNHNN and CDR2 is SYGVQD (reference sequence). V was shortened by 10 bases and J by 8 bases, with 21 bases between the two germline ends. CDR3 sequence (DNA): TGCGCCACTCGCCCTTGGGGACTCGAGTATTCACCCCTCCACTTT. Amino acid sequence: CATRPWGLEYSPLHF.

The chain employs TRBV19 and TRBJ1-5; the D is unclear. The CDR3 has 13 residues. Germline lookup yields CDR1 LNHDA and CDR2 SQIVND (reference sequence). V was pared by 6 bases and J by 0 bases, with 6 bases between. For the CDR3, the DNA is TGTGCCAGTAGATCCAATAGCAATCAGCCCCAGCATTTT. Its protein is CASRSNSNQPQHF. The full variable domain, rest sourced from reference TRBV19 and TRBJ1-5, is DGGITQSPKYLFRKEGQNVTLSCEQNLNHDAMYWYRQDPGQGLRLIYYSQIVNDFQKGDIAEGYSVSREKKESFPLTVTSAQKNPTAFYLCASRSNSNQPQHFGDGTRLSIL.

This chain uses TRBV14 with TRBJ2-1; TRBD2 might be the D (7 bases). Germline loops: CDR1 SGHDN, CDR2 FVKESK. Trimming took 7 bases from V and 5 from J, leaving 15 bases between them. The CDR3 runs to 14 residues. In DNA, the CDR3 is TGTGCCAGCATCTCTCCCGGGGGGCACAATGAGCAGTTCTTC. Translating it yields CASISPGGHNEQFF.

A word on this clonotype: The junction departs from the called germline gene at one end, perhaps through a read error. The chain has TRBV20-1 and TRBJ1-1; 7 nucleotides agree with TRBD1. The CDR3 is 13 amino acids. Germline loops: CDR1 DFQATT, CDR2 SNEGSKA (reference sequence). The CDR3 DNA reads TGCAGTGCTAGGGAGACAGGGAACACTGGAGCTTTCTTT. Translation gives CSARETGNTGAFF.

As for this clonotype: The CDR3 does not end in the conserved phenylalanine or tryptophan, so this is likely a read error. The rearrangement links TRBV30 to TRBJ2-7, with a possible D match to TRBD1 (6 bases). V lost 8 bases, J lost 0 bases, and 17 bases lay in between. The CDR3 consists of 14 residues. Per germline, CDR1 GTSNPN and CDR2 SVGIG (reference sequence). The CDR3 DNA follows: TGTGCCGCCCTGGGACACCAAAGCTCCTACGAGCAGTACCTC. It codes for CAALGHQSSYEQYL.

The J gene is TRBJ2-1, the V gene TRBV3-1, with D maybe TRBD2 (5 bases). The CDR3 has 14 residues. Germline values: CDR1 LGHDT, CDR2 YNNKEL (reference sequence). Trimming cost V 2 bases and J 2 bases, with 7 bases left between them. For the CDR3, the DNA is TGTGCCAGCAGCCAAAGCGGTACCTACAATGAGCAGTTCTTC. It codes for CASSQSGTYNEQFF.

This chain links TRBV25-1 with TRBJ2-7; D perhaps matches TRBD1 (5 bases). The germline V gene has CDR1 MGHDK and CDR2 SYGVNS. The CDR3 runs 14 residues. Trimming took 2 bases from V and 2 from J, leaving 10 bases between them. The DNA of the CDR3 is TGTGCCAGCAGTGAAACAGGCCTCCCCTACGAGCAGTACTTC. It translates to CASSETGLPYEQYF.

This clonotype was detected only once. This chain connects TRBV5-6 to TRBJ2-3; TRBD2 aligns across 7 bases. CDR1 SGHDT and CDR2 YYEEEE come from the germline V gene. CDR3 length: 15 residues. J was trimmed by 2 bases and V by 1 base; bases with no gene match: 4. CDR3 region: CASSLKTSLTDTQYF. CDR3 bases: TGTGCCAGCAGCTTGAAGACTAGCCTCACAGATACGCAGTATTTT.

This clonotype was observed a few times. The genes are TRBV24-1 and TRBJ2-3; 7 nucleotides align to TRBD2. CDR1 is KGHDR, CDR2 SFDVKD, per germline. The CDR3 is 17 amino acids. The J segment lost 0 bases and the V segment lost 4 bases, leaving 9 bases of the junction unmatched. The CDR3 here is CATSDFLSSGSTDTQYF. For the CDR3, the DNA is TGTGCCACCAGTGACTTCCTCTCTAGCGGAAGCACAGATACGCAGTATTTT.

The chain links TRBV9 to TRBJ2-1, with TRBD1 matching over 9 bases. Trimming removed 4 bases from V and 6 bases from J; junction bases left unmatched: 11. In germline, CDR1 is SGDLS, CDR2 YYNGEE. The CDR3 is made up of 16 amino acids. CDR3 protein: CASSTLQGAFFNEQFF. The CDR3 DNA sequence: TGTGCCAGCAGCACATTACAGGGGGCGTTTTTCAATGAGCAGTTCTTC.

The J gene is TRBJ1-6, the V gene TRBV6-4; D gene ambiguous. In germline, CDR1 is MRHNA, CDR2 SNTAGT. Trimming cost V 3 bases and J 7 bases, with 10 bases left between them. CDR3 length: 14 amino acids. CDR3 DNA sequence: TGTGCCAGCAGTGAAAGGCAGACCAATTCACCCCTCCACTTT. The encoded protein is CASSERQTNSPLHF.

This clonotype was observed many times. The chain uses TRBV30 and TRBJ1-1; tentative D call: TRBD1 (5 bases). V was trimmed by 5 bases and J by 4 bases, leaving 11 bases between them. CDR1 and CDR2 (germline): GTSNPN, SVGIG (reference sequence). There are 12 residues in the CDR3. The CDR3 region has the DNA TGTGCCTGGGGGCCAGGGTTCACTGAAGCTTTCTTT. Protein: CAWGPGFTEAFF.

This clonotype has more than one count but fewer than ten. The chain is built from TRBV7-4 and TRBJ2-7; weak D call: TRBD1 (5 bases). Germline V CDR1 and CDR2: SGHVT, SQSDAQ. Trimming removed 2 bases from V and 4 bases from J, with 9 bases in between. The CDR3 extends over 13 amino acids. CDR3 loop: CASSLSDSYEQYF. DNA for the CDR3: TGTGCCAGCAGCTTATCCGACAGTTACGAGCAGTACTTC.

V usage is TRBV19 and J usage is TRBJ2-3, with 12 bases lining up with TRBD1. Trimming removed 7 bases from V and 4 bases from J; junction bases left unmatched: 6. CDR3 length equals 15 residues. Germline V gene data show CDR1 as LNHDA and CDR2 as SQIVND (reference sequence). The CDR3 coding sequence is TGTGCCAGTATCAGGGGGACAGGGGGCCCAGATACGCAGTATTTT. This translates into CASIRGTGGPDTQYF.

The chain joins TRBV5-6 to TRBJ2-5, with D tentatively TRBD1 (6 bases). The V end lost 4 bases, the J end lost 5 bases, and 12 bases lay between the germline ends. Germline assignment: CDR1 SGHDT and CDR2 YYEEEE. This CDR3 is built from 13 residues. CDR3 DNA: TGTGCCAGCAGCCGACAGGATACGGAGACCCAGTACTTC. Translated, it gives CASSRQDTETQYF.

Only a few counts were recorded for this clonotype. As DNA, the CDR3 is TGTGCCAGCGGGCAGGTGACTAATTCACCCCTCCACTTT. This translates into CASGQVTNSPLHF. The genes are TRBV2 and TRBJ1-6; no definite D call. The length of the CDR3 is 13 residues. Germline CDR1 SNHLY, CDR2 FYNNEI. Trimming stripped 8 bases from V and 6 bases from J, with 11 bases between.